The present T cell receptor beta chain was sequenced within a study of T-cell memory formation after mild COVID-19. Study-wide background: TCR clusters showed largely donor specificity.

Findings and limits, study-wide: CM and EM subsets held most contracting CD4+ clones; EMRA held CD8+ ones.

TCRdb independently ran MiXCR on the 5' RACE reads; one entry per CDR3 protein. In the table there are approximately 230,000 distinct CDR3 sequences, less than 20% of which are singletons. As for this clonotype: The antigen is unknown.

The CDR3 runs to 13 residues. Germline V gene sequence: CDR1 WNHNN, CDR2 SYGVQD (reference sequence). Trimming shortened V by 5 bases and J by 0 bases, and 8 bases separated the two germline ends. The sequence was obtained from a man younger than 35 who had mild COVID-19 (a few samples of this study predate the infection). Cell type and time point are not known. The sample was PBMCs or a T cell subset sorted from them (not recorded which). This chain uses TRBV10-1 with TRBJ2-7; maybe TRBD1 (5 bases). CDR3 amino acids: CASSPGNSYEQYF. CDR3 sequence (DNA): TGCGCCAGCAGTCCAGGGAACTCCTACGAGCAGTACTTC.